This T cell receptor (beta chain) was sequenced in a study of cytotoxic CD8 clonotypes in ibrutinib-treated CLL. The wider study: Patients: more than 10 relapsed/refractory, under 16 treatment-naive, 17 to 18 IGHV unmutated.

Data came from immunoSEQ multiplex PCR; TCRdb stores just in-frame clones and leaves some out. Found here are about 130,000 clones, 76% of them singletons; the top ten hold approximately 5.1%. From germline, CDR1 is LNHDA and CDR2 SQIVND (reference sequence). V dropped 4 bases and J dropped 2 bases, with 15 bases sitting between them. CDR3 length: 16 amino acids. Of note for this clone: The antigen is undetermined.

Study results and limitations: Clonality correlated strongly with circulating CD8+ T cells and exceeded age-matched healthy donors at baseline.

The receptor's source is a human donor with chronic lymphocytic leukemia. Sequenced material: PBMCs, taken after 24 months of ibrutinib treatment. The rearrangement uses TRBV19 and TRBJ1-3; no clear D gene. This CDR3 is CASSRAGNYPGNTIYF. The CDR3 DNA is TGTGCCAGTAGTAGGGCCGGAAACTACCCTGGAAACACCATATATTTT.